The 11 T cell receptor beta chains presented below share a single source sample, sequenced in a study of T-cell memory formation after mild COVID-19. TCRdb analysed the 5' RACE reads with MiXCR anew, one entry per CDR3 protein. The table records about half a million distinct CDR3 sequences, 15% to 20% of them present only once. Sequences were obtained from PBMCs or a T cell subset sorted from them (not recorded which). The source is an adult woman who had mild COVID-19 (a few samples of this study predate the infection). Cell type and time point are not known.

CDR3 protein: CSARDLTGGRYEQYF. The CDR3, as DNA: TGCAGTGCTAGAGATCTTACGGGAGGTCGGTACGAGCAGTACTTC. The genes are TRBV20-1 and TRBJ2-7; 7 bases map to TRBD2. The CDR3 sequence is 15 residues long. The junction had 9 bases not matched to a gene; V was cut back by 0 bases and J by 4 bases. Looked up from germline, CDR1 is DFQATT and CDR2 is SNEGSKA (reference sequence).

This clonotype appeared a few times. The chain links TRBV4-2 to TRBJ2-7; weak D call: TRBD2 (6 bases). The CDR3 totals 13 residues. Germline loops: CDR1 LGHNA, CDR2 YNFKEQ. V lost 1 base, J lost 6 bases, and 10 bases lay in between. CDR3 DNA: TGTGCCAGCAGCCAAGCGGAGGGGTTCGAGCAGTACTTC. The encoded protein is CASSQAEGFEQYF.

This chain connects TRBV20-1 to TRBJ1-5; 8 nucleotides agree with TRBD1. The V gene end was trimmed by 6 bases and the J gene end by 4 bases; junction bases not matched to a gene: 5. Germline CDR1 and CDR2: DFQATT and SNEGSKA (reference sequence). The CDR3 loop spans 13 amino acids. CDR3 DNA: TGCAGTGCCCTTCGGACAGGGAATCAGCCCCAGCATTTT. Translating it yields CSALRTGNQPQHF.

This clonotype was counted a few times. The chain uses TRBV5-5 and TRBJ1-5; no firm D call. Germline V CDR1 and CDR2: SGHKS, YYEKEE (reference sequence). There are 15 residues in the CDR3. V gave up 0 bases and J gave up 8 bases, with 15 bases separating them. The CDR3 reads CASSLGAINGEPQHF. CDR3 coding DNA: TGTGCCAGCAGCTTGGGAGCCATCAACGGTGAGCCCCAGCATTTT.

The rearrangement joins TRBV10-3 to TRBJ2-4, with a tentative D call TRBD2 (5 bases). The germline gives CDR1 ENHRY, CDR2 SYGVKD. Trimming removed 2 bases from V and 0 bases from J, with 29 bases in between. The length of the CDR3 is 22 residues. The CDR3 sequence is CAISEPDAHLEGGGSAKNIQYF. CDR3 nucleotide sequence: TGTGCCATCAGTGAGCCGGACGCCCACCTTGAGGGTGGCGGATCAGCCAAAAACATTCAGTACTTC.

This clonotype was counted a few times. J is TRBJ2-3 and V is TRBV7-3; TRBD2 matches at 16 bases. The V and J ends lost 7 bases and 3 bases, in that order; junction bases with no gene match: 4. Germline CDR1 is SGHTA and CDR2 is FQGTGA. The CDR3 covers 16 residues. The CDR3 DNA follows: TGTGCCAGCACCGGGACTAGCGGGAGGGCAACAGATACGCAGTATTTT. It translates to CASTGTSGRATDTQYF. Drawing the rest from reference TRBV7-3 and TRBJ2-3, the complete variable domain is GAGVSQTPSNKVTEKGKYVELRCDPISGHTALYWYRQSLGQGPEFLIYFQGTGAADDSGLPNDRFFAVRPEGSVSTLKIQRTERGDSAVYLCASTGTSGRATDTQYFGPGTRLTVL.

The J gene is TRBJ1-5, the V gene TRBV6-5; the match to TRBD1 covers 7 bases. After removal of 6 bases from V and 2 bases from J, the junction contained 10 bases not matched to a gene. The CDR3 has 16 amino acids. Germline V gives CDR1 MNHEY, CDR2 SVGAGI. CDR3 nucleotide sequence: TGTGCCAGCAGCCGAAACAGGGGTGTGGGCAATCAGCCCCAGCATTTT. Amino acids: CASSRNRGVGNQPQHF.

The V call is TRBV24-1, the J call TRBJ2-7; 10 nucleotides line up with TRBD2. The CDR3 has 15 amino acids. V was clipped by 3 bases and J by 0 bases; unmatched bases: 1. The V gene's germline CDR1 is KGHDR and CDR2 SFDVKD. CDR3 sequence (DNA): TGTGCCACCAGTGATCGGACTAGCGGCTCCTACGAGCAGTACTTC. Its protein product is CATSDRTSGSYEQYF.

The chain couples TRBV9 to TRBJ1-1; the match to TRBD1 covers 10 bases. The CDR3 length is 18 residues. V shed 3 bases and J 1 base; nucleotides not matched to a gene: 12. CDR1 is SGDLS and CDR2 is YYNGEE in the germline V gene. The CDR3: CASSDPGTGVWGNTEAFF. In DNA form, the CDR3 reads TGTGCCAGCAGCGACCCCGGGACAGGGGTGTGGGGGAACACTGAAGCTTTCTTT.

In its sample, this clonotype was seen many times. The J gene is TRBJ2-2, the V gene TRBV5-1, with D perhaps being TRBD1 or TRBD2 (6 bases each). The CDR3 loop spans 16 amino acids. V was pared by 7 bases and J by 0 bases, with 16 bases between. CDR1 SGHRS and CDR2 YFSETQ come from the germline V gene. This CDR3 is CASAKGGPSNTGELFF. In nucleotides, the CDR3 is TGCGCCAGCGCCAAAGGGGGGCCGTCGAACACCGGGGAGCTGTTTTTT. Based on the CDR3 plus reference TRBV5-1 and TRBJ2-2, the full variable domain is KAGVTQTPRYLIKTRGQQVTLSCSPISGHRSVSWYQQTPGQGLQFLFEYFSETQRNKGNFPGRFSGRQFSNSRSEMNVSTLELGDSALYLCASAKGGPSNTGELFFGEGSRLTVL.

A single count supports this clonotype. This chain links TRBV3-1 with TRBJ1-5; D unclear. This CDR3 has 14 amino acids. V was trimmed by 0 bases and J by 2 bases, leaving 5 bases between them. The germline gives CDR1 LGHDT, CDR2 YNNKEL (reference sequence). The CDR3 DNA reads as TGTGCCAGCAGCCAAGATTCAGGCAATCAGCCCCAGCATTTT. Amino acid sequence: CASSQDSGNQPQHF.